The 11 T cell receptor beta chains listed next were all sequenced from one sample in a study of cytomegalovirus exposure and HLA in healthy donors. Researchers ran the PCR with 60 Vbeta and 13 Jbeta primers. Generated by immunoSEQ multiplex PCR, the TCRdb table keeps only in-frame clones and is missing some. The sample contains around 160,000 clones, under 70% of which appear only once. Material: PBMCs. All receptors come from a woman between 40 and 50 years old in good health and CMV-seropositive.

V gene TRBV5-1 combines with J gene TRBJ2-1; the D gene is possibly TRBD1 (5 bases). Germline lookup yields CDR1 SGHRS and CDR2 YFSETQ. The CDR3 loop spans 15 amino acids. Deletions cut 0 bases from V and 0 bases from J, with 7 bases between. CDR3 residues: CASSLAGFSYNEQFF. CDR3 DNA: TGCGCCAGCAGCTTGGCAGGGTTCTCCTACAATGAGCAGTTCTTC.

The CDR3 reads CASSLAGTTTDTQYF. CDR3 coding DNA: TGTGCCAGCAGCTTGGCCGGGACTACCACAGATACGCAGTATTTT. The chain uses TRBV11-3 and TRBJ2-3; 7 bases are a match to TRBD2. Germline V lookup: CDR1 SGHNT, CDR2 YENEEA. The CDR3 has 15 amino acids. Trimming cost V 3 bases and J 2 bases; bases outside gene matches: 5.

This sequence joins TRBV4-3 and TRBJ1-5, with TRBD1 matching 8 bases. The CDR3 is made up of 15 amino acids. V dropped 0 bases and J dropped 5; count of bases not matched to a gene: 3. Looked up from germline, CDR1 is LGHNA and CDR2 is YSLEER. DNA of the CDR3: TGCGCCAGCAGCCAAGATCCACAGGGGGATCAGCCCCAGCATTTT. It codes for CASSQDPQGDQPQHF.

CDR3 nucleotides: TGTGCCAGCAGCCGGGGGGGCGGCACAGATACGCAGTATTTT. The encoded protein is CASSRGGGTDTQYF. The rearrangement links TRBV7-6 to TRBJ2-3, with TRBD2 identical over 8 bases. Per the germline V gene, CDR1 is SGHVS and CDR2 is FNYEAQ. There are 14 residues in the CDR3. J gave up 1 base and V 5 bases, and 2 bases lay outside the gene matches.

The J gene is TRBJ1-1, the V gene TRBV6-1; 11 bases are shared with TRBD1. CDR3 size: 14 residues. Germline V CDR1 and CDR2: MNHNS, SASEGT. The V and J ends lost 4 bases and 8 bases, in that order; junction bases with no gene match: 6. The CDR3 loop is CASSAGTGGWEAFF. CDR3 nucleotide sequence: TGTGCCAGCAGTGCCGGGACAGGGGGGTGGGAAGCTTTCTTT.

The V call is TRBV19, the J call TRBJ2-1, with 10 bases lining up with TRBD2. This CDR3 has 16 residues. Germline CDR1 LNHDA, CDR2 SQIVND (reference sequence). J lost 6 bases, V lost 4 bases, and 9 bases had no gene match. The chain's CDR3 is CASSTTLAGYPNEQFF. In nucleotides, the CDR3 is TGTGCCAGTAGTACCACACTAGCGGGGTACCCCAATGAGCAGTTCTTC.

This clone was seen a few times. The J gene is TRBJ1-4, the V gene TRBV28, with TRBD1 as a possible D gene (6 bases). Trimming removed 1 base at V and 4 bases at J, with 13 bases between. The germline V gene encodes CDR1 MDHEN and CDR2 SYDVKM. This CDR3 contains 16 residues. The CDR3 nucleotides are TGTGCCAGCAGTTTATCAGGGGTCCAGGATAATGAAAAACTGTTTTTT. It translates to CASSLSGVQDNEKLFF.

The CDR3 region has the DNA TGTGCCAGCAGCTTAACGCGGGGCCCCGGGGAGCAGTACTTC. Its protein is CASSLTRGPGEQYF. The chain employs TRBV7-6 and TRBJ2-7, with a weak D call TRBD2 (6 bases). Trimming took 2 bases from V and 7 from J, leaving 15 bases between them. Germline assignment: CDR1 SGHVS and CDR2 FNYEAQ. The CDR3 totals 14 residues. Together with reference TRBV7-6 and TRBJ2-7, the CDR3 gives the full variable domain: GAGVSQSPRYKVTKRGQDVALRCDPISGHVSLYWYRQALGQGPEFLTYFNYEAQQDKSGLPNDRFSAERPEGSISTLTIQRTEQRDSAMYRCASSLTRGPGEQYFGPGTRLTVT.

This chain joins TRBV19 and TRBJ2-2; 11 bases align to TRBD2. Germline-derived CDR1 and CDR2 are LNHDA and SQIVND (reference sequence). This CDR3 spans 16 amino acids. After removal of 3 bases from V and 4 bases from J, the junction contained 4 bases not matched to a gene. The DNA of the CDR3 is TGTGCCAGTAGTATTGGGACTAGCGGTCCCACCGGGGAGCTGTTTTTT. It encodes CASSIGTSGPTGELFF.

J is TRBJ2-7 and V is TRBV10-3, with 7 bases lining up with TRBD1. The CDR3 has 16 amino acids. The germline gives CDR1 ENHRY, CDR2 SYGVKD. V lost 2 bases to trimming and J lost 0 bases; unmatched junction nucleotides: 7. CDR3 in DNA: TGTGCCATCAGTGAGAGGGCCGGGACAGTCTCCTACGAGCAGTACTTC. Protein sequence: CAISERAGTVSYEQYF.

V is TRBV19 and J is TRBJ1-2; TRBD1 aligns across 12 bases. The CDR3 loop spans 11 amino acids. With V trimmed by 7 bases and J by 12 bases, 3 bases remained unmatched. Germline assignment: CDR1 LNHDA and CDR2 SQIVND (reference sequence). CDR3 DNA sequence: TGTGCCAGTAAGGGGACAGGGGGCGACACCTTC. Translation: CASKGTGGDTF. The full variable domain, rest sourced from reference TRBV19 and TRBJ1-2, is DGGITQSPKYLFRKEGQNVTLSCEQNLNHDAMYWYRQDPGQGLRLIYYSQIVNDFQKGDIAEGYSVSREKKESFPLTVTSAQKNPTAFYLCASKGTGGDTFGSGTRLTVV.